Listed below are T cell receptor beta chains from one sample, sequenced in a study of human T cells and chemical hapten exposure. Each CDR3 protein gets one entry after TCRdb re-called the RACE reads with MiXCR. Of some 94,000 distinct CDR3 sequences listed, 9.5% to 15% are singletons. The specimen was whole blood, collected in connection with sensitization to the hapten diphenylcyclopropenone (DPC). Receptors were obtained from a middle-aged woman with alopecia areata. Some clones in this sample may be carry-over from other donors' samples. CDR3s include the opening cysteine and the closing phenylalanine or tryptophan. The D gene is left open where the match is weak. A row's size may be missing; if present it is once, few, many or a size class.

clone_size j_call v_call d_call cdr3_nt cdr3_aa
many TRBJ2-5 TRBV28 . TGTGCCAGCAGTTTAAGGTCGGCGGAGACCCAGTACTTC CASSLRSAETQYF
few TRBJ1-4 TRBV6-1 . TGTGCCAGCAGTGAAGTGGTAGGGCGTTTAGATGAAAAACTGTTTTTT CASSEVVGRLDEKLFF
few TRBJ2-1 TRBV20-1 TRBD2 TGCAGTGCGCCGAGGGTCCGGACTAGCATCGATGAGCAGTTCTTC CSAPRVRTSIDEQFF
few TRBJ1-4 TRBV15 TRBD1 TGTGCCACCAGCAGATCCCTGGGACAGGTCGATCTTGGGACTAATGAAAAACTGTTTTTT CATSRSLGQVDLGTNEKLFF
few TRBJ2-7 TRBV20-1 . TGCAGTGCTAGAGATCTTGGACAGAACCCGTACGAGCAGTACTTC CSARDLGQNPYEQYF
many TRBJ2-2 TRBV29-1 . TGCAGCGTTGAGCCCCAACCAGGGAACACCGGGGAGCTGTTTTTT CSVEPQPGNTGELFF
. TRBJ2-7 TRBV6-2/TRBV6-3 TRBD1 TGTGCCAGCAGGGGCTGGGACAGGGGCACCTACGAGCAGTACTTC CASRGWDRGTYEQYF
. TRBJ2-1 TRBV4-3 . TGCGCCAGCAGCCAAGACTCCCGCACCCTCGTCGCGCAGTTCTTC CASSQDSRTLVAQFF
few TRBJ2-4 TRBV7-8 . TGTGCCAGCAGCTTAGTCAAAAGGGACGCCATTCAGTACTTC CASSLVKRDAIQYF
. TRBJ2-3 TRBV11-1 TRBD2 TGTGCCAGCAGCTTAAAGCGGGAGGGCACAGATACGCAGTATTTT CASSLKREGTDTQYF
. TRBJ1-6 TRBV27 . TGTGCCAGCAGACTAACAGGGATTTCACCCCTCCACTTT CASRLTGISPLHF
few TRBJ1-4 TRBV7-8 TRBD1 TGTGCCAGCAGCTTAGGGACAGGGGAAAGAAAACTGTTTTTT CASSLGTGERKLFF
few TRBJ2-2 TRBV20-1 . TGCAGTGCCAGTCGCGGGGAGCTGTTTTTT CSASRGELFF
. TRBJ1-2 TRBV11-2 . TGTGCCAGCAGCCGAGAGGACGGCCTGGGCTACACCTTC CASSREDGLGYTF
. TRBJ2-3 TRBV20-1 TRBD2 TGCAGTGCTAGAGCAGCGGGAGGGCCAACAGATACGCAGTATTTT CSARAAGGPTDTQYF
. TRBJ2-1 TRBV4-1 TRBD2 TGCGCCAGCAGCCCGGGGGGTAACCTGAAGGATGAGCAGTTCTTC CASSPGGNLKDEQFF
few TRBJ2-7 TRBV12-3/TRBV12-4 TRBD1 TGTGCCAGCAGTCGTCGGGACAGCTACGAGCAGTACTTC CASSRRDSYEQYF
. TRBJ2-7 TRBV20-1 . TGCAGTGCTAGAGATATCAGGTTAGACGAGCAGTACTTC CSARDIRLDEQYF
. TRBJ2-7 TRBV20-1 . TGCAGTGCCCCTGACAGAGGGACCGAGCAGTACTTC CSAPDRGTEQYF
. TRBJ1-1 TRBV10-3 . TGTGCCATCAGAGAACAGGGGAACACTGAAGCTTTCTTT CAIREQGNTEAFF
. TRBJ2-3 TRBV7-8 . TGTGCCAGCAGCTTACGAATACGGGAAAGGGGCACAGATACGCAGTATTTT CASSLRIRERGTDTQYF
few TRBJ2-5 TRBV10-3 . TGTGCCACGTGGTATCGGGAGACCCAGTACTTC CATWYRETQYF
. TRBJ2-2 TRBV7-3 . TGTGCCAGCAGGAGGGGCCCGGAGGACACCGGGGAGCTGTTTTTT CASRRGPEDTGELFF
few TRBJ1-1 TRBV12-3/TRBV12-4 TRBD1 TGTGCCAGCAGTGACGGGACAGGGGTTAATGAAGCTTTCTTT CASSDGTGVNEAFF
few TRBJ1-1 TRBV7-9 TRBD1 TGTGCCAGCAGCGCCATGACAGGGGGCGCGACTGAAGCTTTCTTT CASSAMTGGATEAFF
few TRBJ2-5 TRBV11-2 TRBD2 TGTGCCAGCAGCCGGGGGGGCCGGCGGAGCTTGGAGACCCAGTACTTC CASSRGGRRSLETQYF
few TRBJ2-3 TRBV4-2 . TGTGCCAGCAGCCAAGAAGGACTAAGTGGTAGCACAGATACGCAGTATTTT CASSQEGLSGSTDTQYF
. TRBJ1-4 TRBV12-3/TRBV12-4 . TGTGCCAGCAGTTATACTGGTGTTAATGAAAAACTGTTTTTT CASSYTGVNEKLFF
. TRBJ1-2 TRBV19 . TGTGCCAGTAGTATGGGGGACTATGGCTACACCTTC CASSMGDYGYTF
few TRBJ2-3 TRBV20-1 . TGCAGTGCTCCCTCTAGCGCCATCACAGATACGCAGTATTTT CSAPSSAITDTQYF
few TRBJ2-5 TRBV6-2/TRBV6-3 TRBD2 TGTGCCAGCAGTTACTTGACTAGCGGCCAAGAGACCCAGTACTTC CASSYLTSGQETQYF
many TRBJ2-4 TRBV6-2/TRBV6-3 TRBD2 TGTGCCAGCAGTTACGGGGCGGGAGGGCCGGAAAACATTCAGTACTTC CASSYGAGGPENIQYF
few TRBJ2-2 TRBV18 . TGTGCCAGCTCACCCGCCCCGAACACCGGGGAGCTGTTTTTT CASSPAPNTGELFF
. TRBJ2-5 TRBV7-2 . TGTGCCAGCAGCTGGGACCCCCCGACGGGGCAAGAGACCCAGTACTTC CASSWDPPTGQETQYF
many TRBJ2-6 TRBV10-3 TRBD1 TGTGCCATCAGTGAGTCGAAGTTATTTTCCGGGACAGCAGCCTCTGGGGCCAACGTCCTGACTTTC CAISESKLFSGTAASGANVLTF
. TRBJ2-7 TRBV24-1 TRBD1 TGTGCCACCTCAAGGGGGCCAAGCTCCTACGAGCAGTACTTC CATSRGPSSYEQYF
. TRBJ2-3 TRBV5-4 . TGTGCCAGCAGCTTGGTGTCTGGGGGAGATACGCAGTATTTT CASSLVSGGDTQYF
few TRBJ2-7 TRBV27 . TGTGCCAGCAGAAGTAACTCCTACGAGCAGTACTTC CASRSNSYEQYF
few TRBJ1-5 TRBV29-1 . TGCAGCGTTGAATTCGGGGGAGGCAATCAGCCCCAGCATTTT CSVEFGGGNQPQHF
. TRBJ2-7 TRBV7-2 TRBD2 TGTGCCAGCAGCTTAGGATATTGGCGGGAGGGCCATCTCCCCTACGAGCAGTACTTC CASSLGYWREGHLPYEQYF
. TRBJ2-3 TRBV9 TRBD2 TGTGCCAGCAGCGCACTAGCGGGAGAGGGCACAGATACGCAGTATTTT CASSALAGEGTDTQYF
. TRBJ2-3 TRBV5-5 . TGTGCCAGCAGCCCTGAGTGGGGACCCGGCACAGATACGCAGTATTTT CASSPEWGPGTDTQYF
. TRBJ2-1 TRBV27 TRBD1 TGTGCCAGCAGTACCCTTCTGGGACAGGTTCGCAATGAGCAGTTCTTC CASSTLLGQVRNEQFF
many TRBJ1-3 TRBV12-3/TRBV12-4 . TGTGCCAGCAGTTTGGCCTTACTCCTCCCTGGAAACACCATATATTTT CASSLALLLPGNTIYF
few TRBJ2-5 TRBV11-2 TRBD1 TGTGCCAGCAGTTCGCCCCCCCTTTGGACAGGGAGGCAGACCCAGTACTTC CASSSPPLWTGRQTQYF
. TRBJ1-2 TRBV29-1 . TGCAGCGCTGATCGGACTGATGGGGATGGCTACACCTTC CSADRTDGDGYTF
few TRBJ2-2 TRBV9 TRBD2 TGTGCCAGCACGCGGGAGGACACCGGGGAGCTGTTTTTT CASTREDTGELFF
few TRBJ2-3 TRBV6-4 TRBD2 TGTGCCAGCAGTTCGGGGGAGAGCGGGAGAAGTACAGATACGCAGTATTTT CASSSGESGRSTDTQYF
few TRBJ2-6 TRBV18 TRBD2 TGTGCCAGCTCACCACCGATTCTGCTAGCGGGGATCTCTGGGGCCAACGTCCTGACTTTC CASSPPILLAGISGANVLTF
many TRBJ1-5 TRBV28 . TGTGCCAGCAGTTACAATCAGCCCCAGCATTTT CASSYNQPQHF
few TRBJ2-1 TRBV5-4 . TGTGCCAGCAGCTCAGTGGGACTCCCCAATGAGCAGTTCTTC CASSSVGLPNEQFF
few TRBJ2-5 TRBV7-9 . TGTGCCAGCAGCTTAATTTTGGGGTACCAAGAGACCCAGTACTTC CASSLILGYQETQYF
. TRBJ2-7 TRBV20-1 TRBD2 TGCAGTGCGTGGACTAGCGGTTACGAGCAGTACTTC CSAWTSGYEQYF
few TRBJ2-7 TRBV10-3 . TGTGCCGGGGCCTTTGGGCTAGCTAACGAGCAGTACTTC CAGAFGLANEQYF
. TRBJ2-5 TRBV28 TRBD2 TGTGCCAGCAGTCCCCCTAGACTAGCGGGAGGGCAAGAGACCCAGTACTTC CASSPPRLAGGQETQYF
. TRBJ1-2 TRBV9 . TGTGCCAGCAGCGTAGGGGACGCCGGGTCGACACGAGGCTACACCTTC CASSVGDAGSTRGYTF
. TRBJ2-7 TRBV9 . TGTGCCAGCAGCCCACAACAACAGGGCCCCTACGAGCAGTACTTC CASSPQQQGPYEQYF
few TRBJ1-5 TRBV12-3/TRBV12-4 TRBD1 TGTGCCAGCAGTCTCACAGGGGAGGGACAGCCCCAGCATTTT CASSLTGEGQPQHF
many TRBJ1-2 TRBV20-1 TRBD1 TGCAGTGCTAGGGACAGGAAGGGCTACACCTTC CSARDRKGYTF
many TRBJ2-2 TRBV6-2/TRBV6-3 . TGTGCCAGCAGTGACCGGGGGACAGCTCCTCGGGCCGGGGAGCTGTTTTTT CASSDRGTAPRAGELFF